These 12 T cell receptor beta chains share one sample of origin, sequenced in a study of spatial heterogeneity in lung cancer. Study observations and caveats: For expanded intratumoral alpha and beta TCRs, counts tracked tumor mutation counts.

TCRdb passed the 5' RACE reads through MiXCR, listing each CDR3 protein once. The repertoire holds under 1,500 distinct CDR3 sequences, with around a sixth as singletons. Time point specified: sample taken at primary tumor resection. These receptors lack a known antigen. The sample here was lung tumor tissue, taken at surgery. These receptors originate from a male donor with early-stage non-small cell lung cancer.

A word on this clonotype: This beta chain is a stray read from a library made for alpha chains; its abundance is not meaningful. The gene calls are TRBV20-1 and TRBJ2-1; 7 bases fit TRBD2. The V gene end was trimmed by 6 bases and the J gene end by 8 bases; junction bases not matched to a gene: 10. The length of the CDR3 is 13 residues. CDR1 DFQATT and CDR2 SNEGSKA come from the germline V gene (reference sequence). CDR3 region: CSARTRGYHEQFF. The CDR3, as DNA: TGCAGTGCAAGGACTAGGGGTTATCATGAGCAGTTCTTC.

This clonotype is medium-sized in the sample. This beta chain lies outside the target of a library built for alpha chains; its clone size means little. V gene TRBV6-1 combines with J gene TRBJ1-6, with 8 bases identical to TRBD1. The CDR3 is 14 amino acids. The junction had 3 bases not matched to a gene; V was cut back by 4 bases and J by 7 bases. Germline assignment: CDR1 MNHNS and CDR2 SASEGT. The CDR3 sequence: CASSVQGENSPLHF. Here the CDR3 DNA reads TGTGCCAGCAGTGTACAGGGGGAGAATTCACCCCTCCACTTT.

This clonotype is termed medium-sized. For a library built for alpha chains, this beta chain is a stray read; little rests on its size. For the CDR3, the DNA is TGTGCCAGCAGTGTCACAGGGCTTTACTATGGCTACACCTTC. Protein: CASSVTGLYYGYTF. The J gene is TRBJ1-2, the V gene TRBV6-1, with D perhaps TRBD1 (6 bases). CDR1 is MNHNS, CDR2 SASEGT, per germline. The CDR3 is 14 amino acids. The germline V and J ends were trimmed by 4 bases and 3 bases, with 12 bases remaining between them.

In this sample, this clonotype is medium-sized. With the library built for alpha chains, this beta chain is off target and its frequency is not meaningful. This chain links TRBV7-2 with TRBJ1-6; 10 nucleotides line up with TRBD1. After removal of 0 bases from V and 14 bases from J, the junction contained 10 bases not matched to a gene. CDR3 size: 16 residues. Germline V gives CDR1 SGHTA, CDR2 FQGNSA. The CDR3 spells CASSLAPGQGSRTLHF. CDR3 nucleotides: TGTGCCAGCAGCTTAGCGCCGGGACAGGGGTCACGAACCCTCCACTTT.

In its sample, this clonotype is medium-sized. Relative to the germline gene, one junction end is altered; a read error may explain this. Being off target in a library aimed at alpha chains, this beta chain has a size of little meaning. The chain couples TRBV7-8 to TRBJ2-7; 14 nucleotides match TRBD2. The germline gives CDR1 SGHVS, CDR2 FQNEAQ. The CDR3 runs 13 residues. CDR3 in amino acids: CASSQSGLAGDNF. Here the CDR3 DNA reads TGTGCCAGCAGCCAGTCGGGACTAGCGGGGGATAACTTC. The complete variable domain, with remaining parts taken from reference TRBV7-8 and TRBJ2-7, reads GAGVSQSPRYKVAKRGQDVALRCDPISGHVSLFWYQQALGQGPEFLTYFQNEAQLDKSGLPSDRFFAERPEGSVSTLKIQRTQQEDSAVYLCASSQSGLAGDNFGPGTRLTVT.

In its sample, this clonotype is medium-sized (0.01 to 0.1%). Since the library was made to target alpha chains, this beta chain is a stray read and its abundance is not meaningful. This chain connects TRBV11-1 to TRBJ2-1; 12 nucleotides line up with TRBD2. With V trimmed by 6 bases and J by 4 bases, 4 bases remained unmatched. There are 15 residues in the CDR3. Germline V gene sequence: CDR1 SGHAT, CDR2 FQDESV (reference sequence). CDR3 nucleotides: TGTGCCAGCAGGTCCGGGACTAGCGGGTACAATGAGCAGTTCTTC. Protein product: CASRSGTSGYNEQFF.

This clonotype is termed medium-sized. The size of this beta chain means little, since it is a stray read in a library made for alpha chains. V gene TRBV4-3 combines with J gene TRBJ2-5; the match to TRBD2 covers 8 bases. The ends lost 0 bases at V and 5 bases at J; junction bases unmatched: 2. The CDR3 consists of 14 residues. Germline V gives CDR1 LGHNA, CDR2 YSLEER. The CDR3 reads CASSQDSSGETQYF. The CDR3, as DNA: TGCGCCAGCAGCCAAGACTCTAGCGGGGAGACCCAGTACTTC.

Comment on this clonotype: As an off-target read in a library built for alpha chains, this beta chain has a frequency of little significance. The rearrangement joins TRBV29-1 to TRBJ2-5; 7 nucleotides agree with TRBD1. Per the germline V gene, CDR1 is SQVTM and CDR2 is ANQGSEA. V was pared by 6 bases and J by 0 bases, with 1 base of the junction left unmatched. This CDR3 comprises 12 residues. The CDR3 nucleotides are TGCAGCGTCGACAGGGACCAAGAGACCCAGTACTTC. This translates into CSVDRDQETQYF.

This clonotype is large within its sample. This beta chain is an off-target read within a library intended for alpha chains, so its frequency means little. The rearrangement joins TRBV20-1 to TRBJ2-7; either TRBD1 or TRBD2 may supply D (5 bases each). This CDR3 has 12 residues. The V end lost 5 bases, the J end lost 1 base, and 9 bases lay between the germline ends. Germline loops: CDR1 DFQATT, CDR2 SNEGSKA (reference sequence). The CDR3 nucleotides are TGCAGTGCTTGGGACGATTCCTACGAGCAGTACTTC. Translating it yields CSAWDDSYEQYF.

By share, this clonotype ranks as medium-sized. This beta chain is a stray read from a library made for alpha chains; its abundance is not meaningful. The chain couples TRBV7-9 to TRBJ1-5, with a possible D match to TRBD1 (5 bases). V gave up 1 base and J gave up 7 bases, with 11 bases separating them. The CDR3 has 14 amino acids. Germline loops: CDR1 SEHNR, CDR2 FQNEAQ (reference sequence). The CDR3 coding sequence is TGTGCCAGCAGCTTAGGGGGGGTTGGGCAGCCCCAGCATTTT. Its translation: CASSLGGVGQPQHF.

By proportion, this clonotype is medium-sized. The size of this beta chain means little, since it is a stray read in a library made for alpha chains. J is TRBJ1-1 and V is TRBV7-6; D not resolved. From germline, CDR1 is SGHVS and CDR2 FNYEAQ. The V end was cut by 3 bases, the J end by 7 bases, with 12 bases between. The CDR3 sequence is 13 residues long. Here the CDR3 DNA reads TGTGCCAGCAGCTTTAATGCCCAGGATGAAGCTTTCTTT. Its protein product is CASSFNAQDEAFF.

This clonotype is large within its sample. The library was built for alpha chains, so this beta chain is an off-target read and its size means little. The chain links TRBV20-1 to TRBJ1-6; D gene uncertain. The V and J ends lost 1 base and 10 bases respectively, with 17 bases between them. CDR3 length equals 15 residues. Germline CDR1 and CDR2: DFQATT and SNEGSKA (reference sequence). The CDR3 sequence: CSARGRAEHDSPLHF. CDR3 sequence (DNA): TGCAGTGCTAGAGGGCGGGCAGAACATGACTCACCCCTCCACTTT.